This note documents a single T cell receptor beta chain sequence. Its target is unknown. The sample belongs to a study of cytomegalovirus exposure and HLA in healthy donors. CDR3 length: 14 amino acids. V trimming: 4 bases; J trimming: 2 bases; junction bases outside the gene matches: 4. Germline-derived CDR1 and CDR2 are ENHRY and SYGVKD. Sequencing was performed with immunoSEQ multiplex PCR; in TCRdb, only in-frame clones are kept and a portion is missing. This table holds 95,000 to 120,000 clones, approximately 96% found once. Whole-study results and caveats: Most TCR sequences proved rare, with some public TCRs found in many donors. Cytomegalovirus association was assigned to 150 to 200 TCR beta chains.

The sample comprised PBMCs. The chain has TRBV10-3 and TRBJ2-5, with 7 bases fitting TRBD2. The TCR sequence derives from a young woman in good health and CMV-seronegative. The CDR3 DNA follows: TGTGCCATCAGTGGGGGGGGACCACAAGAGACCCAGTACTTC. Encoded protein: CAISGGGPQETQYF.